This paragraph covers one T cell receptor (beta chain) sequence. Antigen: not known. The study made its TRB cDNA libraries by 5' RACE, adding UMI labels. One entry per CDR3 protein, without DNA, is what TCRdb gives after re-calling the 5' RACE reads. This listing includes about 92,000 distinct CDR3 sequences. Those CD8+ T cells considered naive were CD45RO-CCR7+CD27+CD95-. The data were obtained in a study of CXCR3-negative and CXCR3-positive naive CD8 T cells. General study points: Comparably high diversity was seen in both naive subsets, and much lower diversity in memory CD8+ cells. Similar TRBV-TRBJ usage characterized naive CXCR3-negative and CXCR3-positive cells; memory cells differed.

This CDR3 has 14 residues. The germline V gene encodes CDR1 SQVTM and CDR2 ANQGSEA. The origin of this receptor is a human donor in good health. Some clones in this sample may be carry-over from other donors' samples. The source material was naive CXCR3- CD8+ T cells from blood. Subset meaning: CD45RO-CCR7+CD27+CD95- naive CD8+ T cells lacking CXCR3 (TNR3-). This chain joins TRBV29-1 and TRBJ2-5; the D call of TRBD1 rests on TCRdb alone, since no DNA is present to check it. The chain's CDR3 is CSVEDPRDRETQYF. The variable domain in full, completed from reference TRBV29-1 and TRBJ2-5, reads SAVISQKPSRDICQRGTSLTIQCQVDSQVTMMFWYRQQPGQSLTLIATANQGSEATYESGFVIDKFPISRPNLTFSTLTVSNMSPEDSSIYLCSVEDPRDRETQYFGPGTRLLVL.